This T cell receptor (beta chain) emerged from a study of cytomegalovirus exposure and HLA in healthy donors. Overall study results and limits: The study put 150 to 200 TCR beta chains on its list as cytomegalovirus-associated. An observed cluster of highly shared sequence variants was recorded as a likely sequencing artifact. The authors later found HLA-associated TCR beta chains more clonally expanded than equally common others.

About this clone itself: Its antigen is unidentified.

The CDR3 runs to 15 residues. From germline, CDR1 is MDHEN and CDR2 SYDVKM. Germline trimming cut 2 bases from V and 3 bases from J; bases unmatched to any gene: 2. The primer mix had 60 Vbeta and 13 Jbeta primers. Produced via immunoSEQ multiplex PCR; TCRdb's table is partial and in-frame only. Among 100,000 to 150,000 clones listed, 50% to 75% were seen once. This TCR was sampled from a woman aged 40 to 55 in good health and CMV-seropositive. Specimen: PBMCs. This sequence joins TRBV28 and TRBJ1-2; TRBD1 matches at 11 bases. CDR3 amino acids: CASSLGTGGHYGYTF. Here the CDR3 DNA reads TGTGCCAGCAGTTTAGGGACAGGGGGTCACTATGGCTACACCTTC.